This T cell receptor beta chain was captured in a study of sequential checkpoint blockade in melanoma. Study at large: Maintenance nivolumab came after either treatment sequence.

This clone was picked up one time. Compared with germline, one end of the junction differs, possibly owing to a read error. Germline V gene data show CDR1 as ENHRY and CDR2 as SYGVKD. The length of the CDR3 is 17 residues. Data came from immunoSEQ multiplex PCR; TCRdb stores just in-frame clones and leaves some out. Among around 30,000 clones, 82% were seen once, and the ten largest hold more than 15%. Treatment: randomized to nivolumab then ipilimumab (arm A) or the reverse (arm B). DNA-damaging chemotherapy had not been given to any patient beforehand. Sorted cells were live CD3+CD8+, lacking CD19 and CD56, from PBMCs.

The rearrangement links TRBV10-3 to TRBJ1-3; 9 bases match TRBD1. This TCR derives from a human donor with melanoma. The material sequenced was CD8+ T cells sorted from blood (inferred from file names), taken from a patient given nivolumab and ipilimumab in sequence. The CDR3 DNA reads TGTGCCATCAGTGGGACCAGGGACAGGGAAAATGGAAGCACCATATATTTT. This gives the protein CAISGTRDRENGSTIYF.